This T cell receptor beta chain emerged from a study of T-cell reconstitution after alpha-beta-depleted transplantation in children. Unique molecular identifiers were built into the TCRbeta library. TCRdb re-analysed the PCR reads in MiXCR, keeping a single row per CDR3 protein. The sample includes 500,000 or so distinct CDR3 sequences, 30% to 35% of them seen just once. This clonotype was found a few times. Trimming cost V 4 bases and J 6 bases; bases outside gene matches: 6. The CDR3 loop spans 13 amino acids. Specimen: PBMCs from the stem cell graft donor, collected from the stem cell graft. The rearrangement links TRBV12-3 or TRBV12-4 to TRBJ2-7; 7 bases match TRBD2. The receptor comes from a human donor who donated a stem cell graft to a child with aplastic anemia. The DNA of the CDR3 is TGTGCCAGCAGTTCATATGGGGGGGGCGAGCAGTACTTC. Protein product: CASSSYGGGEQYF.